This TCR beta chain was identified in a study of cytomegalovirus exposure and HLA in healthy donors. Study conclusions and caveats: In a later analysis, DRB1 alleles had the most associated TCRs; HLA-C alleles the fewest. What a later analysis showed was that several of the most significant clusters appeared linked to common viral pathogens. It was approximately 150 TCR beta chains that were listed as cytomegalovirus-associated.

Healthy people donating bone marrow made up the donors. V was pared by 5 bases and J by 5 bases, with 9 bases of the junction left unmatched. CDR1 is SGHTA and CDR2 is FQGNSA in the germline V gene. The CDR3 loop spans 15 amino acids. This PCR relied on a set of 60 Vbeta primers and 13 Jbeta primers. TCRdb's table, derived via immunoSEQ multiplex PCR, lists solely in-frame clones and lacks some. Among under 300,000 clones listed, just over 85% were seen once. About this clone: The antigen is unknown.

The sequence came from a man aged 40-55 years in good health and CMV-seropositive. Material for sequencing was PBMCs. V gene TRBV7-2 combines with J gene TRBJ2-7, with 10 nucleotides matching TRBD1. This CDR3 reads CASSLPGQGNHEQYF. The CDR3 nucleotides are TGTGCCAGCAGCCTCCCGGGACAGGGGAACCACGAGCAGTACTTC.